The present entry profiles one T cell receptor beta chain with its context. Libraries were prepared by immunoSEQ multiplex PCR; TCRdb keeps only in-frame clonotypes and omits some of them. The data show around 370,000 clones, with 95% to 97% seen just once and approximately 0.32% held by the top ten. The data derive from a study of shared clonotypes between healthy human individuals. The CDR3 consists of 14 residues. The germline V gene has CDR1 LNHNV and CDR2 YYDKDF (reference sequence). V dropped 0 bases and J dropped 3 bases, with 6 bases sitting between them. The donors were adults (healthy and HIV-negative) with no recent acute infections or vaccinations.

The sequenced material came from memory CD8+ T cells sorted from blood. Subset described: CD45RO+ cells pooled with CCR7-negative TemRA cells. This rearrangement joins TRBV15 to TRBJ2-1; no firm D call. The receptor was derived from a man aged 30 to 39 in good health. The CDR3 DNA is TGTGCCACCAGCAGAGATAGCCGCTACAATGAGCAGTTCTTC. Translation: CATSRDSRYNEQFF.